This T cell receptor (beta chain) emerged from a study of neurological immune-mediated disorders. The study, taken as a whole, reports: Repertoires from 18 of 34 multiple sclerosis patients grouped phylogenetically into a related-CDR3 cluster, suggesting a possible signature.

V lost 0 bases to trimming and J lost 5 bases, with 8 bases between them. CDR1 SGHNT and CDR2 YYREEE come from the germline V gene (reference sequence). The CDR3 spans 13 residues. This clonotype was counted ten times or more. Its antigen is not known. Unsorted libraries were generated from 2 million PBMCs held at -80 degrees C. The method for making cDNA was 5'RACE, and it used 10-nucleotide random UMIs. TCRdb reprocessed the 5' RACE reads with MiXCR, giving one entry per CDR3 protein. The sample carries about 74,000 distinct CDR3 sequences, 5.2% recorded once. The sequenced material came from PBMCs. The V gene is TRBV5-4, the J gene TRBJ1-2; perhaps TRBD1 as D (5 bases). This TCR came from a young man with multiple sclerosis. The CDR3 nucleotides read TGTGCCAGCAGCTTGGTGGGGGGATATGGCTACACCTTC. Amino acids: CASSLVGGYGYTF.